Listed below are T cell receptor beta chains from one sample, sequenced in a study. A single record per CDR3 protein comes from TCRdb applying MiXCR to the 5' RACE reads. The data contain 62,000 or so distinct CDR3 sequences, 25% to 35% of them singletons. What was sequenced was tumor-infiltrating naive CD4+ T cells sorted from the breast tumor. These receptors were obtained from a female donor with breast cancer. Both conserved end residues are part of each CDR3. A D gene is named only where the DNA matches it firmly. A clone size is listed for some rows: how often the clone was seen (once, few, many), or a class if it is expanded.

D gene	J gene	clone size	V gene	CDR3 DNA	CDR3 protein
-	TRBJ2-2	-	TRBV9	TGTGCCAGCAGCGTCGGTTTAGCGGAATGCACCGGGGAGCTGTTTTTT	CASSVGLAECTGELFF
-	TRBJ1-5	-	TRBV30	TGTGCCTGGAGCCCACCCTCTGGCGGTCAGCCCCAGCATTTT	CAWSPPSGGQPQHF
TRBD2	TRBJ2-1	-	TRBV2	TGTGCCAGCAACCCGGGACGGCGATTCCGGGGGGGTGAGCAGTTCTTC	CASNPGRRFRGGEQFF
-	TRBJ1-2	-	TRBV7-9	TGTGCCAACAGCTTAGATTCGGGGTTCTATGGCTACACCTTC	CANSLDSGFYGYTF
TRBD2	TRBJ2-5	few	TRBV4-2	TGTGCCAGCAGCCAAGATTTTGGGTTAGCGGGAGAGGAGACCCAGTACTTC	CASSQDFGLAGEETQYF
-	TRBJ2-5	-	TRBV20-1	TGCAGTGCTAGAGACCCCATTATATTTGGACCCCAGTACTTC	CSARDPIIFGPQYF
TRBD2	TRBJ2-3	-	TRBV7-9	TGTGCCAGCAGCTTAAAACCTGGACTAGCGGGAGCAGATACGCAGTATTTT	CASSLKPGLAGADTQYF
-	TRBJ2-1	-	TRBV12-3/TRBV12-4	TGTGCCAGCAGCTTGCTAGCCCACGAAAATGAGCAGTTCTTC	CASSLLAHENEQFF
TRBD1	TRBJ1-1	-	TRBV12-3/TRBV12-4	TGTGCCAGCAGTCGAATGACAGGGGACCAGAACACTGAAGCTTTCTTT	CASSRMTGDQNTEAFF
-	TRBJ2-7	once	TRBV5-5	TGTGCCAGCCATCGACAGGGACTATACGAGCAGTACTTC	CASHRQGLYEQYF
TRBD2	TRBJ2-2	-	TRBV29-1	TGCAGCGTCCAGGCTAGCGGGAGGGCCGAGGGCGCCGGGGAGCTGTTTTTT	CSVQASGRAEGAGELFF
TRBD1	TRBJ1-2	many	TRBV5-1	TGCGCCAGCAGCCCAAGGACAGGGGGCTATGGCTACACCTTC	CASSPRTGGYGYTF
-	TRBJ1-2	-	TRBV12-3/TRBV12-4	TGTGCCAGCAGTCCCGGACAGCTCTATGGCTACACCTTC	CASSPGQLYGYTF
-	TRBJ2-7	few	TRBV4-1	TGCGCCAGCAGCCAAGAATTACAGGGCTCCTACGAGCAGTACTTC	CASSQELQGSYEQYF
-	TRBJ1-3	few	TRBV20-1	TGCAGTGCTTTGACAGGCGCAAGCTCTGGAAACACCATATATTTT	CSALTGASSGNTIYF
-	TRBJ2-7	few	TRBV7-2	TGTGCCAGCAGCCTAGACAGGCCCATGATATCCTACGAGCAGTACTTC	CASSLDRPMISYEQYF
-	TRBJ1-1	-	TRBV7-9	TGTGCCAGCAGCTTCAGGGAAGACACTGAAGCTTTCTTT	CASSFREDTEAFF
-	TRBJ2-5	-	TRBV6-5	TGTGCCAGCAAGGCGGGGGCCAACCCGACCCAGTACTTC	CASKAGANPTQYF
-	TRBJ2-1	-	TRBV11-2	TGTGCCAGCAGCTTAGGACAGGAAGGGGACAATGAGCAGTTCTTC	CASSLGQEGDNEQFF
-	TRBJ2-4	-	TRBV6-6	TGTGCCAGCAGTTACCTTCTGGGAGGGACAGCACAGGACTTC	CASSYLLGGTAQDF
-	TRBJ2-7	few	TRBV4-3	TGCGCCAGCAGCCAAGTGAGGGGCAGTGATTCCTACGAGCAGTACTTC	CASSQVRGSDSYEQYF
-	TRBJ2-1	-	TRBV21-1	TGTGCCAGCAGCCAGCCATACAATGAGCAGTTCTTC	CASSQPYNEQFF
-	TRBJ2-2	medium-sized	TRBV5-1	TGCGCCAGCAGCTTGGATAGCAGGGTGGCCGGGGAGCTGTTTTTT	CASSLDSRVAGELFF
TRBD1	TRBJ1-2	-	TRBV9	TGTGCCAGCAGCGCAGGGGGAAATGGCTACACCTTC	CASSAGGNGYTF
-	TRBJ2-5	few	TRBV3-1	TGTGCCAGCAGCCTCAAAAGCGAGGGGAAAGAGACCCAGTACTTC	CASSLKSEGKETQYF
TRBD1	TRBJ1-5	-	TRBV20-1	TGCAGTGCTAGAGATGCCAGGGGGAAGGATCAGCCCCAGCATTTT	CSARDARGKDQPQHF
TRBD1	TRBJ1-2	-	TRBV5-4	TGTGCCAGCAGCCCGGGGTCGAGGGACAGAGACTTAAGCAACTATGGCTACACCTTC	CASSPGSRDRDLSNYGYTF
-	TRBJ1-3	few	TRBV28	TGTGCCAGCAGTTTAGATGGGCATGGTAGTCTCTCTGGAAACACCATATATTTT	CASSLDGHGSLSGNTIYF
TRBD2	TRBJ2-1	few	TRBV7-2	TGTGCCAGCAGCTTTCAGCGGGAGGGCCGGCAGTTCTTC	CASSFQREGRQFF
TRBD2	TRBJ2-3	many	TRBV29-1	TGCAGCGTTGCTAGCGGGAGGACAGATACGCAGTATTTT	CSVASGRTDTQYF
TRBD2	TRBJ2-1	few	TRBV4-1	TGCGCCAGCAGCCAGGCCCCGTTGGCGGGAGGGCATAATGAGCAGTTCTTC	CASSQAPLAGGHNEQFF
-	TRBJ2-7	few	TRBV11-2	TGTGCCAGCAGCTTAGATAGGCAGTCCTACGAGCAGTACTTC	CASSLDRQSYEQYF
TRBD1	TRBJ1-2	-	TRBV4-1	TGCGCCAGCAGCCAGGGGGGACAGGGGATAAGGGGCTACACCTTC	CASSQGGQGIRGYTF
TRBD1	TRBJ1-2	-	TRBV20-1	TGCAGTGCTAGGTCGGGACAGACTAACTATGGCTACACCTTC	CSARSGQTNYGYTF
-	TRBJ1-6	few	TRBV5-1	TGCGCCAGCAGACGAGAAGATTCACCCCTCCACTTT	CASRREDSPLHF